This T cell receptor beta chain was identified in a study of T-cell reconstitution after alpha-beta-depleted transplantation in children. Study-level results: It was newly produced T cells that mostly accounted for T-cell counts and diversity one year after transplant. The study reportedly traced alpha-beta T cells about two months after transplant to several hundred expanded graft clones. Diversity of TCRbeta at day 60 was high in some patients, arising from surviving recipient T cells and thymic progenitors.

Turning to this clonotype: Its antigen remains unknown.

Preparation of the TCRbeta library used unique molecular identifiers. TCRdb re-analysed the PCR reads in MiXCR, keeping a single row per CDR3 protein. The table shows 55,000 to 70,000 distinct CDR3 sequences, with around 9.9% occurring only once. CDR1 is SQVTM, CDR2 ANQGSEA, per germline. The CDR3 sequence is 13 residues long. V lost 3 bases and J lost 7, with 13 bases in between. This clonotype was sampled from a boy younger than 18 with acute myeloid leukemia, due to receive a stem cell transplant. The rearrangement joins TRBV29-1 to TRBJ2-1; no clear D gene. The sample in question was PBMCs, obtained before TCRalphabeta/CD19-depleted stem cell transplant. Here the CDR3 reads CSVETSGWNEQFF. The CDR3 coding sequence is TGCAGCGTTGAGACGTCAGGATGGAATGAGCAGTTCTTC.